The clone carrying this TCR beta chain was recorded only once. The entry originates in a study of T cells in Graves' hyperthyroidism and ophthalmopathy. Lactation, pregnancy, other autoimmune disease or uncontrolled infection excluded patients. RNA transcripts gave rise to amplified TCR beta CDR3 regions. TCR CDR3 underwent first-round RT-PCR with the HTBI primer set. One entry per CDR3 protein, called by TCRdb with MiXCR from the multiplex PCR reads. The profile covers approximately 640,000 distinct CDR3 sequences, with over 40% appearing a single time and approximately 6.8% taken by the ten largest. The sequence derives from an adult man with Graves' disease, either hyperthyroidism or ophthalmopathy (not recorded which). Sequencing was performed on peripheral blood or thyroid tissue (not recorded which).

CDR3 amino acids: CASSQGPSDTTF. The CDR3 DNA reads as TGTGCCAGCAGCCAAGGTCCGAGCGACACCACCTTC. The rearrangement uses TRBV3-1 and TRBJ1-2; D gene unclear. This CDR3 has 12 residues. V dropped 1 base and J dropped 13 bases, with 13 bases sitting between them. The germline CDR1 and CDR2 sequences are LGHDT and YNNKEL (reference sequence). The full variable domain, completed using reference TRBV3-1 and TRBJ1-2, is DTAVSQTPKYLVTQMGNDKSIKCEQNLGHDTMYWYKQDSKKFLKIMFSYNNKELIINETVPNRFSPKSPDKAHLNLHINSLELGDSAVYFCASSQGPSDTTFGSGTRLTVV.